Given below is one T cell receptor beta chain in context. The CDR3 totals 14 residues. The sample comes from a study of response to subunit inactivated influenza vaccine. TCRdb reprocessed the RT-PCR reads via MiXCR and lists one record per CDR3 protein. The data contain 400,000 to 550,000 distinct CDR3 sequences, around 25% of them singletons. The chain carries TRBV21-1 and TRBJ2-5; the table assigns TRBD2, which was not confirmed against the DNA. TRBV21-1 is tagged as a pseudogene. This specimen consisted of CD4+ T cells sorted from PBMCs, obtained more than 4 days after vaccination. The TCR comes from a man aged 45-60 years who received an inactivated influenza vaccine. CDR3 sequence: CASRPPRQEETQYF. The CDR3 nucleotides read TGTGCCAGCAGACCTCCCCGGCAAGAAGAGACCCAGTACTTC.